These T cell receptor beta chains were read from a single sample in a study of shared clonotypes between healthy human individuals. Produced via immunoSEQ multiplex PCR; TCRdb's table is partial and in-frame only. The sample yields 950,000 to 1,300,000 clones, 60% to 80% seen once. Sequenced: memory CD4+ T cells sorted from blood. All receptors come from a man younger than 35 in good health. Both conserved end residues are part of each CDR3. A D gene is named only where the DNA matches it firmly. The size of a clone is reported for some rows only, either as once, few or many, or as a class for expanded clones.

. TRBJ2-7 TRBV2 few CASSTGTILYEQYF TGTGCCAGCAGTACCGGGACAATCCTCTACGAGCAGTACTTC
TRBD2 TRBJ2-3 TRBV4-1 . CASSQGSTPGLAGGPGDTQYF TGCGCCAGCAGCCAAGGAAGCACGCCGGGACTAGCGGGAGGGCCAGGAGATACGCAGTATTTT
TRBD2 TRBJ2-5 TRBV2 many CASSAVAGRGETQYF TGTGCCAGCAGTGCGGTAGCGGGAAGGGGAGAGACCCAGTACTTC
. TRBJ1-1 TRBV6-1 . CASIDRRRNTEAFF TGTGCCAGCATTGACAGACGGAGGAACACTGAAGCTTTCTTT
. TRBJ2-1 TRBV7-9 . CASSLQGYEQFF TGTGCCAGCAGCTTACAGGGTTATGAGCAGTTCTTC
. TRBJ2-3 TRBV5-1 . CASKVGRATDTQYF TGCGCCAGCAAGGTCGGCAGAGCCACAGATACGCAGTATTTT
. TRBJ2-2 TRBV2 . CASNTWGDTGELFF TGTGCCAGCAATACATGGGGGGACACCGGGGAGCTGTTTTTT
TRBD1 TRBJ1-6 TRBV28 . CASSLYRQGASYNSPLHF TGTGCCAGCAGTTTATATCGGCAGGGGGCCTCCTATAATTCACCCCTCCACTTT
. TRBJ2-5 TRBV30 once CARGQGGGETQYF TGTGCCCGAGGACAGGGCGGGGGTGAGACCCAGTACTTC
. TRBJ1-1 TRBV28 . CASTPGGFVNTEAFF TGTGCCAGCACTCCCGGGGGGTTCGTGAACACTGAAGCTTTCTTT
. TRBJ1-2 TRBV10-3 . CAISESRLAPEDGYTF TGTGCCATCAGTGAGTCGCGTTTGGCTCCGGAAGATGGCTACACCTTC
. TRBJ2-7 TRBV6-1 few CASSEYPTGMGAYEQYF TGTGCCAGCAGTGAATACCCGACGGGGATGGGGGCCTACGAGCAGTACTTC
. TRBJ2-1 TRBV6-5 once CASSYNPGTLYNEQFF TGTGCCAGCAGTTACAACCCAGGGACCCTTTACAATGAGCAGTTCTTC
TRBD1 TRBJ2-3 TRBV29-1 . CSVIRDRDTDTQYF TGCAGCGTTATCCGGGACAGGGACACAGATACGCAGTATTTT
. TRBJ1-2 TRBV7-9 . CASSPHPVEGAGGYTF TGTGCCAGCAGCCCCCACCCGGTCGAGGGCGCGGGTGGCTACACCTTC